This TCR beta chain was documented in a study of OX40 agonist ivuxolimab in advanced cancers. Across the whole study: A partial response was reached by three patients: one with hepatocellular carcinoma and two with cutaneous melanoma.

Only in-frame clones appear in the TCRdb table, and some are missing; sequencing was by immunoSEQ multiplex PCR. The data show roughly 39,000 clones, roughly 84% seen once. Trimming removed 6 bases from V and 4 bases from J, with 17 bases in between. This CDR3 comprises 14 residues. CDR1 is SGDLS and CDR2 is YYNGEE in the germline V gene. The sequencing used CD4+ or CD8+ T cells sorted from blood, collected in a trial of the OX40 agonist ivuxolimab. This receptor was taken from an adult with an advanced solid tumor such as melanoma, head and neck, liver or kidney cancer. V usage is TRBV9 and J usage is TRBJ2-7; TRBD2 is a possible D gene (5 bases). The DNA for the CDR3 is TGTGCCAGCAACCCGGACGGAGGAGCATACGAGCAGTACTTC. It codes for CASNPDGGAYEQYF.